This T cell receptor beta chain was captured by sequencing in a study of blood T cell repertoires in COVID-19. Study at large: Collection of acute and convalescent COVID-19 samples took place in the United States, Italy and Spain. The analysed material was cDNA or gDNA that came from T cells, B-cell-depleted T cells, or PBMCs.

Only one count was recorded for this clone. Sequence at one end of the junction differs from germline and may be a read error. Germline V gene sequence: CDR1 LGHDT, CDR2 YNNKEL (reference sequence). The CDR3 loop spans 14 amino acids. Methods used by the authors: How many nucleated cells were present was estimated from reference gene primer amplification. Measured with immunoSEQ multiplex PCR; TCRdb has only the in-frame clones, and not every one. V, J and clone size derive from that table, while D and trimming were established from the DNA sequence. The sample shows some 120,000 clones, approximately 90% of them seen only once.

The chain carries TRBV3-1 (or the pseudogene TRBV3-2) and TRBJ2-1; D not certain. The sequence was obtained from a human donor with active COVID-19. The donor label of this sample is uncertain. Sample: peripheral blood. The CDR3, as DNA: TGTGCCAGCACCCAATGGGCAGCCAACAATGAGCAGTTCTTC. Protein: CASTQWAANNEQFF.